This record concerns one TCR beta chain sequence. The data belong to a study of blood T cell repertoires in COVID-19. Study as a whole: The analysed material was cDNA or gDNA that came from T cells, B-cell-depleted T cells, or PBMCs.

The CDR3 consists of 17 residues. Trimming shortened V by 1 base and J by 2 bases, and 15 bases separated the two germline ends. The germline CDR1 and CDR2 sequences are SGHTA and FQGNSA. Per the study methods: Reference gene primer amplification gave estimated nucleated cell counts. The repertoire was sequenced with immunoSEQ multiplex PCR; TCRdb's copy has only in-frame clones and lacks some. The V and J calls and clone size were taken over from that table, and D and trimming were inferred from the DNA. The table shows 150,000 or so clones, with around 82% occurring only once. One Seattle source followed patients from active infection through their disease course.

The specimen sequenced was peripheral blood. The J gene is TRBJ2-4, the V gene TRBV7-2; TRBD1 might be the D (5 bases). This sequence was found in a woman between 35 and 50 years old with COVID-19, enrolled during active disease. CDR3 DNA: TGTGCCAGCAGCTTAGTTTCGGTAGGGGCATCCAAAAACATTCAGTACTTC. It codes for CASSLVSVGASKNIQYF.